One sample yielded the 20 T cell receptor beta chains listed below, sequenced in a study of CD8 T cells in ankylosing spondylitis. TCRdb redid the calling of the 5' RACE reads with MiXCR, one entry per CDR3 protein. Among some 150,000 distinct CDR3 sequences, more than 9.5% were seen once, and the ten largest hold about 3.8%. The sample taken for sequencing was blood, either unsorted or a sorted T cell fraction (not recorded which). These receptor sequences come from a female donor with ankylosing spondylitis or in good health (not recorded which).

There are many counts of this clonotype. This sequence joins TRBV12-3 or TRBV12-4 and TRBJ2-1; 13 bases are a match to TRBD2. The CDR3 contains 16 residues. The J segment lost 7 bases and the V segment lost 7 bases, leaving 10 bases of the junction unmatched. The DNA for the CDR3 is TGTGCCAGCACAATTTCCGGGACTAGCGGGATAAATGAGCAGTTCTTC. Residues: CASTISGTSGINEQFF.

This clonotype was seen repeatedly, ten times or more. The chain couples TRBV6-5 to TRBJ1-1; D possibly corresponds to TRBD1 (5 bases). V was cut by 4 bases and J by 4 bases, with 19 bases left in between. CDR1 is MNHEY and CDR2 is SVGAGI in the germline V gene. CDR3 size: 16 residues. CDR3 protein: CASSWGGAGMGTEAFF. The DNA of the CDR3 is TGTGCCAGCAGTTGGGGAGGGGCCGGGATGGGCACTGAAGCTTTCTTT.

The chain combines TRBV29-1 with TRBJ2-1; D gene uncertain. This CDR3 comprises 13 residues. Looked up from germline, CDR1 is SQVTM and CDR2 is ANQGSEA. Trimming pared 5 bases from V and 9 bases from J, leaving 17 bases between. In DNA form, the CDR3 reads TGCAGCGTTCGGTCAGGCTCTTTGGGTGAGCAGTTCTTC. It yields the protein CSVRSGSLGEQFF.

This chain joins TRBV5-4 and TRBJ2-1; 11 bases agree with TRBD1. The CDR3 is made up of 15 amino acids. J was trimmed by 15 bases and V by 4 bases; bases with no gene match: 15. Germline V gives CDR1 SGHNT, CDR2 YYREEE (reference sequence). CDR3 DNA: TGTGCCAGCAGCAAGGACAGGAGGACAGGGGGCGTGTGGTTCTTC. Residues: CASSKDRRTGGVWFF.

The table lists this clonotype with a few counts. This sequence joins TRBV10-3 and TRBJ1-2, with D unresolved. Trimming left V 4 bases short and J 3 bases short, with 9 bases between. Germline V gene sequence: CDR1 ENHRY, CDR2 SYGVKD. The CDR3 runs to 13 residues. The chain's CDR3 is CAISVELYYGYTF. The CDR3 nucleotides read TGTGCCATCAGTGTAGAGCTATACTATGGCTACACCTTC.

This clonotype was found many times. The rearrangement links TRBV5-1 to TRBJ1-1; D unclear. Trimming removed 0 bases at V and 5 bases at J, with 8 bases between. CDR3 length equals 13 residues. Germline assignment: CDR1 SGHRS and CDR2 YFSETQ. The CDR3 coding sequence is TGCGCCAGCAGCTTGGGGTTGGCGACTGAAGCTTTCTTT. This codes for CASSLGLATEAFF.

This clonotype has a count of ten or more. The chain joins TRBV25-1 to TRBJ2-5, with D possibly matching TRBD2 (6 bases). Germline assignment: CDR1 MGHDK and CDR2 SYGVNS. V shed 7 bases and J shed 3 bases, with 12 bases lying between them. CDR3 length: 13 amino acids. The CDR3 region has the DNA TGTGCCAGCACTCTGGCGGGAAAAGAGACCCAGTACTTC. This codes for CASTLAGKETQYF.

This clonotype was recorded many times. This chain uses TRBV20-1 with TRBJ2-7, with 9 bases that match TRBD1. CDR1 DFQATT and CDR2 SNEGSKA come from the germline V gene (reference sequence). The CDR3 is 14 residues long. V lost 5 bases to trimming and J lost 2 bases; unmatched junction nucleotides: 7. The chain's CDR3 is CSAGYRGRAYEQYF. As DNA, the CDR3 is TGCAGTGCTGGTTACAGGGGGCGCGCCTACGAGCAGTACTTC.

The table lists this clonotype with many counts. CDR3 in amino acids: CASCRLPSDDGPYEQYF. The CDR3 DNA reads as TGTGCCAGCTGCCGCCTTCCAAGTGATGACGGTCCCTACGAGCAGTACTTC. V usage is TRBV3-1 and J usage is TRBJ2-7, with unresolved D. V was trimmed by 8 bases and J by 2 bases, leaving 25 bases between them. Per the germline V gene, CDR1 is LGHDT and CDR2 is YNNKEL (reference sequence). The CDR3 is 17 amino acids.

This clonotype has at least ten counts. V is TRBV10-3 and J is TRBJ2-2; D is uncertain. Trimming took 3 bases from V and 4 from J, leaving 15 bases between them. Germline CDR1 and CDR2: ENHRY and SYGVKD. This CDR3 comprises 16 residues. The CDR3 DNA follows: TGTGCCATCAGTGAATGGAAGGGCGGCGGCACCGGGGAGCTGTTTTTT. This encodes CAISEWKGGGTGELFF.

This clonotype was counted at least ten times. The V gene is TRBV20-1, the J gene TRBJ2-4; D remains ambiguous. The CDR3 length is 16 residues. The germline CDR1 and CDR2 sequences are DFQATT and SNEGSKA (reference sequence). Trimming shortened V by 0 bases and J by 1 base, and 13 bases separated the two germline ends. The CDR3 reads CSARDPSGRAKNIQYF. CDR3 nucleotide sequence: TGCAGTGCTAGAGACCCCTCCGGACGGGCCAAAAACATTCAGTACTTC.

This clonotype was seen ten or more times. The gene calls are TRBV5-1 and TRBJ2-7; TRBD1 or TRBD2 may be the D gene (5 bases each). The germline gives CDR1 SGHRS, CDR2 YFSETQ. Between the trimmed V and J ends, which lost 3 bases and 3 bases, there was a span of 13 bases. The CDR3 has 14 residues. In DNA form, the CDR3 reads TGCGCCAGCAGCTCTAGGACGGGACGCTACGAGCAGTACTTC. Translated, it gives CASSSRTGRYEQYF.

This clonotype was seen ten or more times. The chain combines TRBV27 with TRBJ2-7; the match to TRBD2 covers 7 bases. J was trimmed by 5 bases and V by 2 bases; bases with no gene match: 15. Germline V gene lookup returns CDR1 MNHEY and CDR2 SMNVEV (reference sequence). The CDR3 sequence is 17 residues long. The CDR3 DNA follows: TGTGCCAGCAGTTTAAAGGCCTTGCGGGAGTCCCATCACGAGCAGTACTTC. The encoded protein is CASSLKALRESHHEQYF.

CDR3 DNA sequence: TGCGCCAGCAGCTTGTCGACAGTCTTAGAGGGCGCTAACTATGGCTACACCTTC. Translating it yields CASSLSTVLEGANYGYTF. The V and J genes are TRBV5-1 and TRBJ1-2, with TRBD1 as a possible D gene (5 bases). Germline V gene data show CDR1 as SGHRS and CDR2 as YFSETQ. V gave up 1 base and J gave up 0 bases, with 19 bases separating them. CDR3 length: 18 amino acids.

There are many counts of this clonotype. The gene calls are TRBV5-1 and TRBJ2-2; 7 nucleotides agree with TRBD2. The CDR3 loop spans 15 amino acids. Germline values: CDR1 SGHRS, CDR2 YFSETQ. V shed 0 bases and J 6 bases; nucleotides not matched to a gene: 5. The CDR3 bases are TGCGCCAGCAGCTTGGCCGAGGGAGGGTCCGGGGAGCTGTTTTTT. Translating it yields CASSLAEGGSGELFF.

This clonotype was picked up many times. The chain is built from TRBV6-1 and TRBJ1-3, with TRBD1 as a possible D gene (6 bases). Germline values: CDR1 MNHNS, CDR2 SASEGT. V dropped 1 base and J dropped 4 bases, with 11 bases sitting between them. The CDR3 consists of 15 residues. As DNA, the CDR3 is TGTGCCAGCAGTGAAGGCGGGACACCCGGAAACACCATATATTTT. As protein: CASSEGGTPGNTIYF.

This clonotype showed up many times. V usage is TRBV20-1 and J usage is TRBJ2-3; D gene ambiguous. Deletions cut 6 bases from V and 3 bases from J, with 16 bases between. The CDR3 length is 14 residues. CDR1 and CDR2 (germline): DFQATT, SNEGSKA (reference sequence). The CDR3 loop reads CSASSRVGTDTQYF. The CDR3, as DNA: TGCAGTGCCAGTAGTCGAGTCGGAACAGATACGCAGTATTTT.

This clonotype was recorded at least ten times. The gene calls are TRBV7-3 and TRBJ2-3; maybe TRBD2 (6 bases). Trimming took 2 bases from V and 2 from J, leaving 8 bases between them. Germline V gene data show CDR1 as SGHTA and CDR2 as FQGTGA. The CDR3 has 14 residues. In nucleotides, the CDR3 is TGTGCCAGCAGCTTAGCGGGAATCACAGATACGCAGTATTTT. It is translated as CASSLAGITDTQYF.

This clonotype was found many times. V gene TRBV10-3 combines with J gene TRBJ1-5; D unclear. Between the trimmed V and J ends, which lost 0 bases and 1 base, there was a span of 7 bases. There are 15 residues in the CDR3. Germline V gene data show CDR1 as ENHRY and CDR2 as SYGVKD. The CDR3 sequence is CAISESDGSNQPQHF. In nucleotides, the CDR3 is TGTGCCATCAGTGAGTCGGACGGGAGCAATCAGCCCCAGCATTTT.

CDR3 sequence (DNA): TGCGCCAGCAGCTTCGATCAGGGACGGACTGAAGCTTTCTTT. It is translated as CASSFDQGRTEAFF. The genes are TRBV5-1 and TRBJ1-1, with D perhaps matching TRBD1 (5 bases). This CDR3 spans 14 amino acids. Germline CDR1 is SGHRS and CDR2 is YFSETQ. The V end lost 2 bases, the J end lost 5 bases, and 13 bases lay between the germline ends.